This is a list of T cell receptor beta chains from one sample in a study of cytomegalovirus exposure and HLA in healthy donors. Sequencing used immunoSEQ multiplex PCR; TCRdb keeps in-frame clones, though not all of them. The data contain 50,000 to 65,000 clones, about 96% of them seen just once; the ten biggest clones take up more than 0.9%. Specimen: PBMCs. All receptors come from a woman under 30 in good health and CMV-seronegative. CDR3s include the opening cysteine and the closing phenylalanine or tryptophan. Fields, in order: clone size, D gene, J gene, V gene, CDR3 DNA, CDR3 protein. A D gene is named only where the DNA matches it firmly. Only part of the rows carry a size: once, few, many, or a class if the clone is expanded.

>.|.|TRBJ2-7|TRBV5-4
TGTGCCAGCAGCTGGGCAGGGCAGGGCTACGAGCAGTACTTC
CASSWAGQGYEQYF
>.|TRBD1|TRBJ2-7|TRBV28
TGTGCCAGCACCTCAGGGGACAGGTACTACGAGCAGTACTTC
CASTSGDRYYEQYF
>.|TRBD1|TRBJ2-1|TRBV7-9
TGTGCCAGCAGTCCCACGGGACAGATAAACAATGAGCAGTTCTTC
CASSPTGQINNEQFF
>.|TRBD2|TRBJ2-3|TRBV10-2
TGCGCCAGCAGGGTTACTAGCGGGAGTGGGGATACGCAGTATTTT
CASRVTSGSGDTQYF
>.|.|TRBJ1-2|TRBV6-5
TGTGCCAGCAGTTACGGGAGGGCCGAGAGGGGCTACACCTTC
CASSYGRAERGYTF
>few|.|TRBJ2-7|TRBV6-6
TGTGCCAGCAGTCCGCAGGACTACGAGCAGTACTTC
CASSPQDYEQYF
>.|.|TRBJ1-5|TRBV7-2
TGTGCCAGCAGCTTAAGTGGCCGTGTGGATCAGCCCCAGCATTTT
CASSLSGRVDQPQHF
>once|.|TRBJ1-2|TRBV6-1
TGTGCCAGCAGTGAAGGCCCCGCGCGCTATGGCTACACCTTC
CASSEGPARYGYTF
>.|.|TRBJ1-6|TRBV6-6
TGTGCCAGCTCACAGAGAGGGAGTAATTCACCCCTCCACTTT
CASSQRGSNSPLHF
>.|.|TRBJ1-2|TRBV10-2
TGCGCCAGCAGTGAGGTGGGTCGCACCGACTTTGGTGGCTACACCTTC
CASSEVGRTDFGGYTF
>.|TRBD2|TRBJ2-3|TRBV28
TGTGCCAGCAGCAGTGACCGACTAGCGGGAGCCGATACGCAGTATTTT
CASSSDRLAGADTQYF
>.|.|TRBJ2-5|TRBV28
TGTGCCACCGTCACCCCGGGGGAGACCCAGTACTTC
CATVTPGETQYF
>.|TRBD2|TRBJ2-3|TRBV7-2
TGTGCCAGCAGCTTAGCGAGGACTAGCGGCACAGATACGCAGTATTTT
CASSLARTSGTDTQYF
>.|.|TRBJ2-7|TRBV7-2
TGTGCCAGCAGCTTATTAGGGACTCCTTACGAGCAGTACTTC
CASSLLGTPYEQYF
>.|TRBD2|TRBJ2-3|TRBV11-3
TGTGCCAGCAGCTTGCTAGCGGGAGGGAGCACAGATACGCAGTATTTT
CASSLLAGGSTDTQYF
>.|TRBD2|TRBJ2-5|TRBV5-1
TGCGCCAGCAGCTTGGGTCTAGCGGGAGGGTTGGAGACCCAGTACTTC
CASSLGLAGGLETQYF
>.|.|TRBJ2-2|TRBV6-5
TGTGCCAGCAGTTACACCTCTACTACGAACACCGGGGAGCTGTTTTTT
CASSYTSTTNTGELFF
>few|TRBD2|TRBJ2-7|TRBV7-2
TGTGCCAGCAGCCTCCGACTAGCGGGAGGTGGGTCCTACGAGCAGTACTTC
CASSLRLAGGGSYEQYF
>.|.|TRBJ1-2|TRBV5-8
TGTGCCAGCAGCAAGGACAGACTAGGCTACACCTTC
CASSKDRLGYTF
>.|.|TRBJ2-3|TRBV9
TGTGCCAGCAGCGTAGGGGGCGGTGATACGCAGTATTTT
CASSVGGGDTQYF
>few|TRBD1|TRBJ2-6|TRBV7-3
TGTGCCAGCAGCCCCGTCCGGGACAGATACTCTGGGGCCAACGTCCTGACTTTC
CASSPVRDRYSGANVLTF
>.|TRBD2|TRBJ2-1|TRBV11-1
TGTGCCAGCAGCAGCTCCGGGACTAGCGCACCCTTGGAGTTCTTC
CASSSSGTSAPLEFF
>.|.|TRBJ2-3|TRBV20-1
TGCAGACCCACAAGCACAGATACGCAGTATTTT
CRPTSTDTQYF
>.|.|TRBJ1-3|TRBV28
TGTGCCAGCAGAGATCCGGCCGGGAGGGGCTCTGGAAACACCATATATTTT
CASRDPAGRGSGNTIYF
>once|TRBD1|TRBJ2-1|TRBV18
TGTGCCAGCTCACCGGAGACAGGGAGTGACAATGAGCAGTTCTTC
CASSPETGSDNEQFF
>.|TRBD2|TRBJ2-3|TRBV6-4
TGTGCCAGCAGGAGGAGCGGGGAGAGCACAGATACGCAGTATTTT
CASRRSGESTDTQYF
>.|.|TRBJ2-1|TRBV9
TGTGCCAGCAGCGTAGTGGCGGTTCGCTCCTACAATGAGCAGTTCTTC
CASSVVAVRSYNEQFF
>.|TRBD2|TRBJ2-7|TRBV7-8
TGTGCCAGCAGCCCAGGACTAGCGGGGGGCCCGCCGGGCGAGCAGTACTTC
CASSPGLAGGPPGEQYF
>.|.|TRBJ1-5|TRBV28
TGTGCCAGCAGTTCCCCGGGTTGGCCCCAGCATTTT
CASSSPGWPQHF
>.|.|TRBJ1-5|TRBV6-5
TGTGCCAGCAGTTACAGTGGAAGGGGGCAGCCCCAGCATTTT
CASSYSGRGQPQHF
>.|TRBD1|TRBJ2-7|TRBV9
TGTGCCAGCAGCCCCCGGGACAGACAATACGAGCAGTACTTC
CASSPRDRQYEQYF
>.|TRBD2|TRBJ2-1|TRBV5-1
TGCGCCAGCAGCTTCGGGGGGGCCTACAATGAGCAGTTCTTC
CASSFGGAYNEQFF
>.|TRBD1|TRBJ1-2|TRBV27
TGTGCCAGCAGTTTTGGGGACAGGGGTTTCCACTATGGCTACACCTTC
CASSFGDRGFHYGYTF
>.|TRBD2|TRBJ2-1|TRBV28
TGTGCCAGCAGACAACTAGCGGGGGTCCCCCTCTGGGGGCAGTTCTTC
CASRQLAGVPLWGQFF
>.|TRBD1|TRBJ2-1|TRBV6-6
TGTGCCAGCAGCCCTCCCGGGACAGGAGGCTACAATGAGCAGTTCTTC
CASSPPGTGGYNEQFF
>.|TRBD2|TRBJ2-3|TRBV9
TGTGCCAGCAGCGTAGTTGGGACTAGCGGCACAGATACGCAGTATTTT
CASSVVGTSGTDTQYF
>.|TRBD1|TRBJ1-4|TRBV7-2
TGTGCCAGCAGCTCCTCGGACAGGACCAACCACGTAAATGAAAAACTGTTTTTT
CASSSSDRTNHVNEKLFF
>.|TRBD2|TRBJ2-3|TRBV9
TGTGCCAGCAGCGAGGGGCCCCTCACCGGGACTAGCGGACCCACAGATACGCAGTATTTT
CASSEGPLTGTSGPTDTQYF
>.|.|TRBJ1-4|TRBV18
TGTGCCAGCTCACCAGGGGGGGGCCCGAATGAAAAACTGTTTTTT
CASSPGGGPNEKLFF
>.|TRBD1|TRBJ2-1|TRBV27
TGTGCCAGCAGTCCTCGGACAGGGGGCAATGAGCAGTTCTTC
CASSPRTGGNEQFF
>.|TRBD2|TRBJ2-2|TRBV7-9
TGTGCCAGCAGCTCCAGCGCCCCGGGAGGAACCCTTCGTCCCGGGGAGCTGTTTTTT
CASSSSAPGGTLRPGELFF
>.|TRBD1|TRBJ2-3|TRBV7-9
TGTGCCAGCAGCCGGGACAGCACGCAGTATTTT
CASSRDSTQYF
>.|TRBD2|TRBJ2-1|TRBV11-2
TGTGCCAGCAGCCCGAGCGGGGGGGCCTGGGATGAGCAGTTCTTC
CASSPSGGAWDEQFF
>.|.|TRBJ2-5|TRBV30
TGTGCCTGGAGTGGGGGACACCGGTGGTGGGAGACCCAGTACTTC
CAWSGGHRWWETQYF
>.|.|TRBJ1-1|TRBV7-8
TGTGCCAGCAGCCCCGCTGGGGCGAACACTGAAGCTTTCTTT
CASSPAGANTEAFF